This entry features one TCR beta chain sequence. Measured with immunoSEQ multiplex PCR; TCRdb has only the in-frame clones, and not every one. The sample records 250,000 to 350,000 clones, around 88% being singletons. This record belongs to a study of blood T cell repertoires in COVID-19. Across the study: Spain, Italy and the United States supplied samples that represented acute and convalescent COVID-19. Sources were T cells, B-cell-depleted T cells, or PBMCs; the material itself was cDNA or gDNA.

From germline, CDR1 is LGHNA and CDR2 YNFKEQ. This CDR3 is 16 amino acids long. Germline trimming cut 0 bases from V and 5 bases from J; bases unmatched to any gene: 6. Source material: peripheral blood. This sequence was found in a woman aged 30 to 39 who had recovered from COVID-19. This sequence joins TRBV4-2 and TRBJ2-5; 10 bases fit TRBD2. The DNA for the CDR3 is TGTGCCAGCAGCCAAGAGCAGCGGGAGGGCCAGGAGACCCAGTACTTC. This gives the protein CASSQEQREGQETQYF.